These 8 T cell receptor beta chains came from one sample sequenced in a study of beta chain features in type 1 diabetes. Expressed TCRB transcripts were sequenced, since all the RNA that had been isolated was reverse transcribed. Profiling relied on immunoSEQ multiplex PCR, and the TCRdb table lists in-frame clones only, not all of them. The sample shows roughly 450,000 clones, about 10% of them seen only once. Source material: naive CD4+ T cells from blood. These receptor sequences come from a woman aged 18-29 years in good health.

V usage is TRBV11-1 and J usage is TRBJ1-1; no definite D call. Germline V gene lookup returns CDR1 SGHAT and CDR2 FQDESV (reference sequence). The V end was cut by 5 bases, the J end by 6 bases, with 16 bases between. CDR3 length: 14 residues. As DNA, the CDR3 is TGTGCCAGCAGCCGTACGGCAGGAGTGGCTGAAGCTTTCTTT. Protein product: CASSRTAGVAEAFF.

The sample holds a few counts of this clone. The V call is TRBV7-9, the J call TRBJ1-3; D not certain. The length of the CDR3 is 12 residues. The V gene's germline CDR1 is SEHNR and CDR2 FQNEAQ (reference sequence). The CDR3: CAIQISGNTIYF. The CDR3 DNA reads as TGTGCTATACAGATCTCTGGAAACACCATATATTTT.

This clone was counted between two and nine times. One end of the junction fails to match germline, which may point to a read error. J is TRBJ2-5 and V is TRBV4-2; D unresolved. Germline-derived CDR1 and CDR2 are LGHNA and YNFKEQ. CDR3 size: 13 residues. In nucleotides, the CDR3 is TGTGCCAGCAGCCAAGATCGGACCCGTGAACCCAACTTC. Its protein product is CASSQDRTREPNF.

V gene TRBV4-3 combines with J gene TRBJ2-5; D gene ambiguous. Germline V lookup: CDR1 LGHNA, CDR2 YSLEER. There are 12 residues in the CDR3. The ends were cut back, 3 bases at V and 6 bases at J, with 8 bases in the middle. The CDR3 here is CASSQTGQTQYF. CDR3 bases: TGCGCCAGCAGCCAGACGGGTCAGACCCAGTACTTC.

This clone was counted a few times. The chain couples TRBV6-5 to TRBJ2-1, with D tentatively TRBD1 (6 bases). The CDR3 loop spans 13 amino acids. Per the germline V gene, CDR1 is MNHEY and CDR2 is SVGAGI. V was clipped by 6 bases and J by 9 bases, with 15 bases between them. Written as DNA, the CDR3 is TGTGCCAGCAGATATATCAGGGGTGCTGAGCAGTTCTTC. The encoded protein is CASRYIRGAEQFF.

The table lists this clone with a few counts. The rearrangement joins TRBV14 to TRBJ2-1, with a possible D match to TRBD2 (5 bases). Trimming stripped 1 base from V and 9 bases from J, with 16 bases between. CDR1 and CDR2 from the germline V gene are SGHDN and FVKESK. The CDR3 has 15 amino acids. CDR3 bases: TGTGCCAGCAGCCAAGTTGGTCTAGCCCCCTTTGAGCAGTTCTTC. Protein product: CASSQVGLAPFEQFF.

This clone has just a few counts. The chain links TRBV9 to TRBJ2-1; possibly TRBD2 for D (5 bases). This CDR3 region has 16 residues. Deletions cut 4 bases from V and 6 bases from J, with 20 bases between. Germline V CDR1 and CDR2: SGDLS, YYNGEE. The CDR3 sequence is CASSPPRLASGNEQFF. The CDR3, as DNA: TGTGCCAGCAGCCCGCCCCGCCTAGCATCGGGCAATGAGCAGTTCTTC.

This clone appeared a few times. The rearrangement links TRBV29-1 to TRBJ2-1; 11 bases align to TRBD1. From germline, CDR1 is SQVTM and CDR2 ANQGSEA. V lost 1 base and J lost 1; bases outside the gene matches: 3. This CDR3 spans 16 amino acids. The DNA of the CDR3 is TGCAGCGTTGAAGCCGGGACAGGGGGTTCCTACAATGAGCAGTTCTTC. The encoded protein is CSVEAGTGGSYNEQFF.